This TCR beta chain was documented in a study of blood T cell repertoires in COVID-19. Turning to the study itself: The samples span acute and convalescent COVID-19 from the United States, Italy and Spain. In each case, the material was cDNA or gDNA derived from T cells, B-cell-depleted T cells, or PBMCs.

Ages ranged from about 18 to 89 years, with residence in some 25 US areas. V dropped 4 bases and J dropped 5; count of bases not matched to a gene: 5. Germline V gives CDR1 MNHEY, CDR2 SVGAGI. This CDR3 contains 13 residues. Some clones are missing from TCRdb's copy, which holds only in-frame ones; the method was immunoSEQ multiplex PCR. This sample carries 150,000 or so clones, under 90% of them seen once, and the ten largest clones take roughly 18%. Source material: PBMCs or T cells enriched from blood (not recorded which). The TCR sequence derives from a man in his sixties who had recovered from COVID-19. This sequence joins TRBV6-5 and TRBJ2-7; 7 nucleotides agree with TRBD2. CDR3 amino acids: CASSSLAVHEQYF. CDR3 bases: TGTGCCAGCAGTTCCCTAGCGGTCCACGAGCAGTACTTC.